This T cell receptor (beta chain) was sequenced in a study of T cell responses to AZD1222 COVID-19 vaccine. Germline V CDR1 and CDR2: SGHNT, YENEEA. V was shortened by 1 base and J by 4 bases, with 13 bases between the two germline ends. CDR3 length equals 15 residues. Using immunoSEQ multiplex PCR, the repertoire was profiled, and TCRdb retains in-frame clones only, with some absent. The data contain approximately 150,000 clones, approximately 91% of them singletons. This clone was seen only once. The material sequenced was peripheral blood, taken 28 days after the second AZD1222 dose. The chain carries TRBV11-3 and TRBJ2-5; D unresolved. The clonotype originates from an adult who received the AZD1222 COVID-19 vaccine. For the CDR3, the DNA is TGTGCCAGCAGCTTAGGGACCCCAGGCCCAGAGACCCAGTACTTC. Protein sequence: CASSLGTPGPETQYF. The entire variable domain, with the rest obtained from reference TRBV11-3 and TRBJ2-5, is as follows: EAGVVQSPRYKIIEKKQPVAFWCNPISGHNTLYWYLQNLGQGPELLIRYENEEAVDDSQLPKDRFSAERLKGVDSTLKIQPAELGDSAVYLCASSLGTPGPETQYFGPGTRLLVL.